The sequence of this T cell receptor beta chain was determined in a study of T cell responses to AZD1222 COVID-19 vaccine. General study points: Regions left unmutated in variants are reportedly the target of nearly half of spike-specific TCRs. The span of vaccine-associated CD4 TCRs extended across spike, with dominance at 160-218 and 743-854. The donor cohort was predominantly white British with a female majority, and clonal diversity may have been underestimated.

A remark on this clone: Its antigen remains unknown.

Pooling was applied to second doses at about 4 or about 12 weeks. The CDR3 length is 12 residues. The ends were cut back, 4 bases at V and 5 bases at J, with 9 bases in the middle. CDR1 and CDR2 from the germline V gene are SGHRS and YFSETQ. Profiling relied on immunoSEQ multiplex PCR, and the TCRdb table lists in-frame clones only, not all of them. The sample has 95,000 to 100,000 clones, about 90% seen once. J is TRBJ2-5 and V is TRBV5-1; no firm D call. This material consisted of peripheral blood, taken 28 days after the second AZD1222 dose. This TCR was recovered from an adult who received the AZD1222 COVID-19 vaccine. The DNA for the CDR3 is TGCGCCAGCAGCCGAGACGGGGAGACCCAGTACTTC. It encodes CASSRDGETQYF.